The 21 T cell receptor beta chains below come from one sample, sequenced in a study of patients and donors after allogeneic stem cell transplantation. TCRdb passed the RT-PCR reads through MiXCR, listing each CDR3 protein once. The sample yields 100,000 to 120,000 distinct CDR3 sequences, around 35% seen once. Sequences were obtained from blood, either unsorted or a sorted T cell fraction (not recorded which). Receptor source: a human donor who was either an allogeneic HSCT recipient or a stem cell or donor lymphocyte infusion donor (not recorded which). It is not recorded whose cells these are; they may come from a transplant donor.

The chain employs TRBV18 and TRBJ1-2; D not certain. The CDR3 contains 15 residues. Trimming stripped 1 base from V and 5 bases from J, with 14 bases between. CDR1 and CDR2 from the germline V gene are KGHSH and LQKENI. The CDR3 coding sequence is TGTGCCAGCTCACCACGTCGGCTTCCTGGGTATGGCTACACCTTC. Its protein product is CASSPRRLPGYGYTF. The full variable domain, rest sourced from reference TRBV18 and TRBJ1-2, is NAGVMQNPRHLVRRRGQEARLRCSPMKGHSHVYWYRQLPEEGLKFMVYLQKENIIDESGMPKERFSAEFPKEGPSILRIQQVVRGDSAAYFCASSPRRLPGYGYTFGSGTRLTVV.

The J gene is TRBJ2-1, the V gene TRBV7-2; 14 nucleotides align to TRBD2. The V segment lost 5 bases and the J segment 8 bases; nucleotides outside the gene matches: 5. Germline assignment: CDR1 SGHTA and CDR2 FQGNSA. CDR3 length: 15 residues. CDR3 loop: CASSRTSGRSDEQFF. The CDR3 DNA sequence: TGTGCCAGCAGCCGGACTAGCGGGAGGTCCGATGAGCAGTTCTTC.

This clonotype was counted only a few times. The V and J genes are TRBV12-3 or TRBV12-4 and TRBJ1-1; perhaps TRBD1 as D (6 bases). Trimming cost V 6 bases and J 0 bases, with 8 bases left between them. CDR3 length: 13 amino acids. The CDR3 DNA reads as TGTGCCAGCAGAAAGGGGGTGAACACTGAAGCTTTCTTT. The encoded protein is CASRKGVNTEAFF.

The table lists this clonotype with a few counts. The rearrangement links TRBV4-2 to TRBJ1-1; maybe TRBD1 (5 bases). Germline V lookup: CDR1 LGHNA, CDR2 YNFKEQ. The CDR3 loop spans 16 amino acids. V was pared by 3 bases and J by 4 bases, with 18 bases between. The CDR3 sequence is CASSQYGGTAATEAFF. For the CDR3, the DNA is TGTGCCAGCAGCCAGTACGGAGGGACGGCAGCCACTGAAGCTTTCTTT.

The chain couples TRBV20-1 to TRBJ2-1; D not resolved. CDR1 is DFQATT and CDR2 is SNEGSKA in the germline V gene (reference sequence). The CDR3 runs to 13 residues. Trimming took off 2 bases at V and 2 bases at J, with 7 bases between the two ends. The CDR3 region has the DNA TGCAGTGCTAGACCCGGCCCCTACAATGAGCAGTTCTTC. Translated: CSARPGPYNEQFF.

The CDR3 nucleotides are TGTGCCAGCAGCTTAACTAGCGGACCTTACACAGATACGCAGTATTTT. Protein product: CASSLTSGPYTDTQYF. The chain combines TRBV7-2 with TRBJ2-3; 8 nucleotides match TRBD2. This CDR3 region has 16 residues. With V trimmed by 2 bases and J by 2 bases, 6 bases remained unmatched. In germline, CDR1 is SGHTA, CDR2 FQGNSA.

The rearrangement links TRBV12-3 or TRBV12-4 to TRBJ2-2; the D is unclear. CDR3 size: 15 residues. Trimming took off 2 bases at V and 0 bases at J, with 7 bases between the two ends. The CDR3 loop reads CASSLWGSNTGELFF. CDR3 DNA sequence: TGTGCCAGCAGTTTATGGGGATCGAACACCGGGGAGCTGTTTTTT.

The genes are TRBV14 and TRBJ1-1; perhaps TRBD1 as D (6 bases). In germline, CDR1 is SGHDN, CDR2 FVKESK. The V and J ends lost 10 bases and 0 bases respectively, with 18 bases between them. This CDR3 region has 15 residues. CDR3 DNA sequence: TGTGCCACCCAGGACAGACTCACCATGAACACTGAAGCTTTCTTT. Its protein product is CATQDRLTMNTEAFF. Combining the CDR3 with reference TRBV14 and TRBJ1-1 gives the whole variable domain EAGVTQFPSHSVIEKGQTVTLRCDPISGHDNLYWYRRVMGKEIKFLLHFVKESKQDESGMPNNRFLAERTGGTYSTLKVQPAELEDSGVYFCATQDRLTMNTEAFFGQGTRLTVV.

This clonotype was detected ten times or more. The chain couples TRBV12-3 or TRBV12-4 to TRBJ1-5; D possibly corresponds to TRBD1 (6 bases). The CDR3 loop spans 14 amino acids. Trimming removed 3 bases from V and 2 bases from J, with 8 bases in between. The CDR3 nucleotides are TGTGCCAGCAGTTTGGACAGTCGCAATCAGCCCCAGCATTTT. Residues: CASSLDSRNQPQHF.

The rearrangement links TRBV7-3 to TRBJ2-2, with D unclear. The CDR3 covers 15 residues. Germline lookup yields CDR1 SGHTA and CDR2 FQGTGA. The V end was cut by 10 bases, the J end by 3 bases, with 18 bases between. This CDR3 is CANPRDPPYTGELFF. The CDR3, as DNA: TGTGCCAACCCACGAGACCCCCCATACACCGGGGAGCTGTTTTTT.

The J gene is TRBJ1-1, the V gene TRBV28, with 8 bases matching TRBD1. Germline V CDR1 and CDR2: MDHEN, SYDVKM. The CDR3 consists of 14 residues. Unmatched junction bases numbered 7, after V lost 5 bases and J lost 5 bases. The CDR3 sequence: CASSPPGGLTEAFF. The CDR3 region has the DNA TGTGCCAGCAGTCCCCCAGGGGGCTTGACTGAAGCTTTCTTT.

Concerning this clonotype itself: At one of its ends the junction is not consistent with the germline gene, which may arise from a read error. This sequence joins TRBV27 and TRBJ1-1; D is possibly TRBD1 (6 bases). CDR1 and CDR2 (germline): MNHEY, SMNVEV (reference sequence). This CDR3 is built from 13 residues. The CDR3 sequence is CASSTYREDETFF. The CDR3, as DNA: TGTGCCAGCAGTACGTACAGGGAGGATGAAACTTTCTTT.

This clonotype occurred a few times. The rearrangement links TRBV3-1 to TRBJ2-4; no firm D call. V was clipped by 0 bases and J by 11 bases, with 8 bases between them. Germline CDR1 reads LGHDT; CDR2 reads YNNKEL (reference sequence). The CDR3 totals 12 residues. The CDR3 protein is CASSQDTYVQYF. The CDR3 bases are TGTGCCAGCAGCCAAGACACCTACGTTCAGTACTTC.

This chain joins TRBV18 and TRBJ1-1, with D possibly matching TRBD1 (5 bases). From germline, CDR1 is KGHSH and CDR2 LQKENI. The CDR3 runs to 13 residues. The V and J ends lost 3 bases and 5 bases respectively, with 10 bases between them. The CDR3 sequence is CASSPVGGTEAFF. The CDR3 nucleotides read TGTGCCAGCTCACCGGTGGGGGGGACTGAAGCTTTCTTT.

This chain connects TRBV6-2 or TRBV6-3 to TRBJ1-1; D gene ambiguous. This CDR3 is built from 13 residues. CDR1 and CDR2 from the germline V gene are MNHEY and SVGEGT. The CDR3 sequence is CASFRGWNTEAFF. The CDR3 region has the DNA TGTGCGTCCTTCAGAGGGTGGAACACTGAAGCTTTCTTT.

The chain combines TRBV24-1 with TRBJ2-1, with TRBD2 identical over 10 bases. V shed 4 bases and J 4 bases; nucleotides not matched to a gene: 6. Germline CDR1 KGHDR, CDR2 SFDVKD. The CDR3 has 16 amino acids. The CDR3 spells CATSDPASGGYNEQFF. DNA for the CDR3: TGTGCCACCAGTGACCCGGCTAGCGGGGGTTACAATGAGCAGTTCTTC.

This clonotype was seen only a few times. The chain carries TRBV20-1 and TRBJ2-7; no reliable D call. The V gene's germline CDR1 is DFQATT and CDR2 SNEGSKA (reference sequence). The CDR3 loop spans 13 amino acids. CDR3 DNA sequence: TGCAGCCCAACAAGGTACAGTCCCTACGAGCAGTACTTC. Protein sequence: CSPTRYSPYEQYF.

The chain employs TRBV20-1 and TRBJ2-7; 7 nucleotides align to TRBD2. CDR3 size: 14 residues. With 3 bases clipped from V and 3 bases from J, the junction kept 8 bases outside the gene matches. Germline V gene sequence: CDR1 DFQATT, CDR2 SNEGSKA (reference sequence). CDR3 residues: CSARFRASGYEQYF. The CDR3 coding sequence is TGCAGTGCTAGGTTTCGGGCTAGCGGCTACGAGCAGTACTTC.

The V and J genes are TRBV19 and TRBJ1-5, with 8 bases identical to TRBD1. The V gene's germline CDR1 is LNHDA and CDR2 SQIVND (reference sequence). The CDR3 covers 14 residues. V gave up 7 bases and J gave up 4 bases; unmatched junction bases: 6. The DNA for the CDR3 is TGTGCCAGTACCTCGACAGGGGTTAATCAGCCCCAGCATTTT. Amino acids: CASTSTGVNQPQHF.

This clonotype was detected a few times. J is TRBJ2-2 and V is TRBV6-2 or TRBV6-3; 7 bases align to TRBD1. Germline CDR1 MNHEY, CDR2 SVGEGT. This CDR3 is built from 14 residues. J was trimmed by 7 bases and V by 11 bases; bases with no gene match: 13. This CDR3 is CAGQQGPYHGELFF. CDR3 bases: TGTGCCGGACAACAGGGGCCTTATCACGGGGAGCTGTTTTTT.

This clonotype came up a few times. The J gene is TRBJ2-3, the V gene TRBV25-1; D call uncertain. Trimming pared 1 base from V and 6 bases from J, leaving 14 bases between. This CDR3 region has 15 residues. The germline V gene has CDR1 MGHDK and CDR2 SYGVNS. CDR3 nucleotides: TGTGCCAGCAGTGAATCCAACCCCGGACGGGATACGCAGTATTTT. This sequence encodes CASSESNPGRDTQYF.